This T cell receptor (beta chain) emerged from a study of blood T cell repertoires in COVID-19. About the research overall: Samples taken during acute and convalescent COVID-19 were collected in the United States, Italy and Spain. From T cells, B-cell-depleted T cells, or PBMCs came the material, which was cDNA or gDNA.

Trimming left V 6 bases short and J 3 bases short, with 9 bases between. The CDR3 has 12 residues. Looked up from germline, CDR1 is MNHEY and CDR2 is SVGAGI. In the original workflow: Amplification with reference gene primers provided the estimates of nucleated cell counts. The table came from immunoSEQ multiplex PCR; TCRdb's copy has only in-frame clones and leaves some out. The DNA gave D and trimming, while V, J and clone size come from that table. The table has roughly 74,000 clones, about 86% seen once. Sequencing was carried out using peripheral blood. This TCR was sampled from an elderly woman with active or convalescent COVID-19. This chain connects TRBV6-5 to TRBJ2-7; tentatively, D is TRBD1 (5 bases). Here the CDR3 DNA reads TGTGCCAGCAGGGACATTTACTACGAGCAGTACTTC. Translating it yields CASRDIYYEQYF.